These T cell receptor beta chains were read from a single sample in a study of post-analysis software for immune sequencing data. TCRdb re-derived calls from the PCR reads in MiXCR, one entry per CDR3 protein. The profile shows under 650,000 distinct CDR3 sequences, around 44% of them singletons. Sequencing used blood. These receptors came from a girl aged 10-17 years with multiple sclerosis. The CDR3 runs from the conserved cysteine through the conserved F or W. The order of the fields is V gene, clone size, D gene, J gene, CDR3 protein, CDR3 DNA. D genes are given only for firm matches. Some rows have no size entry. The others give once, few or many, or a class for an expanded clone.

TRBV11-2,NA,NA,TRBJ1-5,CASSSAAYEPQHF,TGTGCCAGCAGCTCGGCCGCCTATGAGCCCCAGCATTTT
TRBV5-1,few,TRBD2,TRBJ2-1,CASSLDLGTSGGDEQFF,TGCGCCAGCAGCTTGGATTTGGGGACTAGCGGGGGGGATGAGCAGTTCTTC
TRBV4-2,NA,NA,TRBJ2-1,CASSQDWNRQGGETQFF,TGTGCCAGCAGCCAAGATTGGAACCGACAGGGCGGGGAGACCCAGTTCTTC
TRBV6-5,NA,TRBD2,TRBJ2-7,CASKKGLAGIYEQYF,TGTGCCAGCAAAAAGGGACTAGCGGGAATCTACGAGCAGTACTTC
TRBV4-1,few,NA,TRBJ2-6,CASSQDNTYSGANVLTF,TGCGCCAGCAGCCAAGACAACACCTACTCTGGGGCCAACGTCCTGACTTTC
TRBV6-1,few,NA,TRBJ1-1,CASWGGVTEAFF,TGTGCCAGCTGGGGAGGGGTCACTGAAGCTTTCTTT
TRBV7-9,NA,TRBD2,TRBJ2-7,CVSSQGTSGYEQYF,TGTGTCAGCAGCCAAGGGACTAGCGGTTACGAGCAGTACTTC
TRBV20-1,once,NA,TRBJ2-3,CSANAPTLGTQYF,TGCAGTGCAAACGCCCCCACACTGGGGACGCAGTATTTT
TRBV4-1,few,NA,TRBJ2-2,CASSQDSGSSGELFF,TGCGCCAGCAGCCAAGATTCGGGGTCCTCCGGGGAGCTGTTTTTT
TRBV12-3/TRBV12-4,few,NA,TRBJ1-2,CASSYDSFYGYTF,TGTGCCAGCAGCTATGACAGCTTCTATGGCTACACCTTC
TRBV24-1,few,NA,TRBJ2-1,CATSEPRRSSYNEQFF,TGTGCCACCAGTGAACCCCGACGGAGCTCCTACAATGAGCAGTTCTTC
TRBV3-1,NA,TRBD2,TRBJ2-3,CASSQIFSTSGETDTQYF,TGTGCCAGCAGCCAAATTTTTTCAACTAGCGGGGAAACAGATACGCAGTATTTT
TRBV13,few,TRBD1,TRBJ2-7,CASSQGQRFYEQYF,TGTGCCAGCAGCCAGGGACAGCGGTTCTACGAGCAGTACTTC
TRBV2,NA,NA,TRBJ2-7,CASRQGLTYEQYF,TGTGCCAGCAGGCAAGGACTAACCTACGAGCAGTACTTC
TRBV20-1,many,NA,TRBJ2-1,CSAGTYNEQFF,TGCAGTGCTGGGACTTACAATGAGCAGTTCTTC
TRBV10-3,few,TRBD2,TRBJ2-7,CAISNSGSSYNEQYF,TGTGCCATCAGTAATAGCGGGAGCTCCTACAATGAGCAGTACTTC
TRBV12-3/TRBV12-4,NA,NA,TRBJ2-3,CASSLLLSTDTEYF,TGTGCCAGCAGTTTACTGCTTAGCACAGATACGGAGTATTTT
TRBV7-2,NA,TRBD2,TRBJ2-1,CASSFTGGIYNEQFF,TGTGCCAGCAGCTTCACGGGAGGGATATACAATGAGCAGTTCTTC
TRBV7-9,NA,TRBD2,TRBJ2-3,CTSSKGTSGTLTDTQYF,TGTACCAGCAGCAAGGGGACTAGCGGAACCCTTACAGATACGCAGTATTTT